The following is a T cell receptor (beta chain) sequence with its context. Its antigen is unknown. No base quality information exists; no much larger clone differs at one position. These data originate in a study of blood T cells in healthy people across ages (dated by TCRdb to 2015 to 2017). Regarding the complete study: In model experiments, template switching captured about one uniquely barcoded TCR beta cDNA molecule for every two T cells. To track age-related changes in TCR beta repertoire diversity, the study relied on deep sequencing normalized with unique cDNA molecular identifiers. The donors were split into four age groups: young (average around 15 years), middle-aged (39), aged (roughly 60) and long-lived (approximately 80). The study analyzed two additional independent replicas of 1 million unique cDNA reads from the same blood draw for two donors, one aged 18 to 29 and one aged 80 or older.

Library creation used 5' RACE. Sequencing took place on an Illumina HiSeq 2500. A second PCR of about 6 to 11 cycles was run with a J-beta primer mix and a sample-barcoded 5' primer. Each TCR beta cDNA molecule received a unique molecular identifier from a template-switch 5' adaptor carrying 12 random nucleotides. Each sample yielded at least 2.5 million CDR3-containing paired-end reads. All of the RNA was converted into first-strand cDNA using the Mint cDNA synthesis kit, with a TRBC-specific oligonucleotide serving as the primer. Following uracil-DNA glycosylase treatment, a first 18-cycle PCR with universal primers M1SS and BC2_uni_R was performed on all cDNA. From the authors' description of their analysis: Each sample was normalized by randomly selecting 1 million high-quality reads, each carrying a distinct molecular identifier. Instead of being binned into consensus sequences, reads with shared molecular identifiers were discarded. MiTCR, run with a Q25 quality threshold and the strictest error-elimination algorithm, handled CDR3 identification, clonotype clustering and error correction. Lower-bound total TCR beta diversity was estimated with a nonparametric unseen species model using Euler transformation. TCRdb redid the processing of the public reads, applying fastp at Q25 and MiXCR, and retained in-frame beta chains. Rows are combined by CDR3 protein, so each entry shows the most common genes and DNA. TCRdb, rather than the study authors, made the V and J calls. This sample holds about 800,000 distinct CDR3 sequences; more than 20% were observed only once. The leading ten clones occupy under 4.5% of the sample.

The 35 to 40 donors, aged about 6 to 100 years, were systemically healthy Caucasian individuals from Russia. Approximately 9.7 milliliters of peripheral blood were drawn from each donor into EDTA-treated Vacutainer tubes. PBMCs were isolated by Ficoll-Paque density-gradient centrifugation, with at least 6.5 million obtained per sample. Total RNA was extracted from PBMCs with Trizol reagent, with at least 5 micrograms obtained per sample. Naive CD45RAhigh/CD27high T cell percentages were measured by flow cytometry on a PBMC aliquot from every donor. V drops 2 bases and J drops 6 bases, leaving 14 bases in between. The germline V gene (reference sequence) supplies CDR1 SGHKS and CDR2 YYEKEE. The cysteine opens and the phenylalanine closes a CDR3 of 14 amino acids. Here the CDR3 DNA is all that survives: 42 bases in frame from base 1. Study-wide conclusions, independent of this receptor: Observed TCR beta diversity correlated strongly with the percentage of naive T cells measured by flow cytometry. Total diversity estimates from one million sequenced T cells were considered lower bounds and underestimates. As age increased, observed TCR beta diversity per million T cells dropped in a roughly linear way, and a significant reduction was already evident by age about 40. Because the CMV infection status of the donors was unknown, age-related changes in expanded clonotypes may potentially have been confounded. Because profiling used bulk unsorted PBMCs, naive and antigen-experienced compartments could not be compared conclusively. The long-lived group showed more naive CD4+ T cells, fewer expanded clones and increased TCR diversity than the aged group, suggesting age selection.

The same data also contributed to another study, on T cells of mothers and their children. The second paper states: Nine systemically healthy Caucasian individuals, comprising three mothers and their six children, were included as donors. cDNA synthesis used all of the extracted RNA, with roughly 1.5 ug of RNA in each 15 ul reaction. Sample barcodes and 2-4 random nucleotides were added via the M1S primer in the second PCR. Over 8 million TCR beta CDR3 reads came from each mother, compared with some 3 million reads from each child. In both related and unrelated pairs, thymic selection shapes the output of TCR recombination in a similar way, with inherited differences having only a minor effect. Normalized repertoire overlap was always slightly but never significantly higher in related than unrelated mother-child pairs. No persistent microchimeric T cell clones were detected, at a sensitivity of approximately 100 clones per million clonotypes. To look for features that set related mother-child pairs apart from unrelated individuals, the researchers ran deep NGS to compare the TCR beta repertoires of mothers and children. On average, the children were roughly 10 +/- 4 years old, while the mothers were around 40 +/- 4 years old. After adapter ligation was performed with NEBNext reagents, the libraries were sequenced on an Illumina HiSeq 2000 with 100+100 nt paired-end reads. Mother and child libraries were prepared a month apart and sequenced in separate runs to prevent cross-contamination. Between about 500,000 and 2,100,000 distinct TCR beta clonotypes were identified per donor. Naive TCR beta clonotypes were estimated from low-frequency clonotypes matched to each donor's FACS-determined naive share, without sorting.

The source is a boy under 18 in good health. In this chain, TRBV5-5 is recombined with TRBJ1-1, with a weak D call of TRBD1 (5 bases match). Sequences were obtained from blood. The sequenced DNA is TGTGCCAGCAGCTTACTGGGGGTGGCCTCTGAAGCTTTCTTT. It encodes CASSLLGVASEAFF.